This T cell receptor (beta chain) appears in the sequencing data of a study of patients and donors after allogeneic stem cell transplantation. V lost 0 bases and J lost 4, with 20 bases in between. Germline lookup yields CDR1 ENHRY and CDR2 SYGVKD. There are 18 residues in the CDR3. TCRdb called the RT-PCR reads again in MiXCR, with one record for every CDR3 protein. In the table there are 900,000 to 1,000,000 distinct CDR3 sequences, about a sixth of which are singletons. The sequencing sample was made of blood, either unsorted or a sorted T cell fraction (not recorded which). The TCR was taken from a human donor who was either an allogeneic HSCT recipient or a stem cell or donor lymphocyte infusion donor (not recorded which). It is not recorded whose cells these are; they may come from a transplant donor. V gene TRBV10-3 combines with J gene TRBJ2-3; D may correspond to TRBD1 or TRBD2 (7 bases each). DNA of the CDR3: TGTGCCATCAGTGAGTCGTCCAGGGGGGGTCTCCGGGCAGATACGCAGTATTTT. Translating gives CAISESSRGGLRADTQYF.